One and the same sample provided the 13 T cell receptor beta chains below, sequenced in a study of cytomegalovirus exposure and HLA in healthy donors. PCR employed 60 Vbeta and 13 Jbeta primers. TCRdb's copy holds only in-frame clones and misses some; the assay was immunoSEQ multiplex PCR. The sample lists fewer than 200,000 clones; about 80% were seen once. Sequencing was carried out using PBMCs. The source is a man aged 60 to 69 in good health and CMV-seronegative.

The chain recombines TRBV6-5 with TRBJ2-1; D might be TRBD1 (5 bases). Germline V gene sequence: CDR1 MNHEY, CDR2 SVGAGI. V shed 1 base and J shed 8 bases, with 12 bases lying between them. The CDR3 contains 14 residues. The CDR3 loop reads CASSYFQGGDEQFF. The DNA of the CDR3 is TGTGCCAGCAGTTACTTTCAGGGTGGGGATGAGCAGTTCTTC.

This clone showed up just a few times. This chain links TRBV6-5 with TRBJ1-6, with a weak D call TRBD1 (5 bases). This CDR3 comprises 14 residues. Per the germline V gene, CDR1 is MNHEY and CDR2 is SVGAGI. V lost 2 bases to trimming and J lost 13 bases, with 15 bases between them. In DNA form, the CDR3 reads TGTGCCAGCAGTTACCCGGGGGGGGGATGGCCCCTCCACTTT. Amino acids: CASSYPGGGWPLHF.

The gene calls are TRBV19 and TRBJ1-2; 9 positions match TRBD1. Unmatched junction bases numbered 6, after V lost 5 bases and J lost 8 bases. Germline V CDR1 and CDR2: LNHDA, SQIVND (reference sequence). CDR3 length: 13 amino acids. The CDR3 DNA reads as TGTGCCAGTAGTCAGGACAGGGGAGAAGGCTACACCTTC. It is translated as CASSQDRGEGYTF.

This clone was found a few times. The CDR3 region is CASSSDRAGTGELFF. Written as DNA, the CDR3 is TGTGCCAGCAGTTCCGACAGGGCCGGCACCGGGGAGCTGTTTTTT. The chain combines TRBV6-5 with TRBJ2-2; 7 bases are shared with TRBD1. V lost 4 bases and J lost 4; bases outside the gene matches: 6. The CDR3 sequence is 15 residues long. CDR1 is MNHEY, CDR2 SVGAGI, per germline.

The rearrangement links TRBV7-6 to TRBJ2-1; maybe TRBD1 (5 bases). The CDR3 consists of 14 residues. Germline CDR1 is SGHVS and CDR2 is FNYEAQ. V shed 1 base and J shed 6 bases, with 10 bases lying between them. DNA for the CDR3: TGTGCCAGCAGCTTAGGACAGCGCACCAATGAGCAGTTCTTC. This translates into CASSLGQRTNEQFF.

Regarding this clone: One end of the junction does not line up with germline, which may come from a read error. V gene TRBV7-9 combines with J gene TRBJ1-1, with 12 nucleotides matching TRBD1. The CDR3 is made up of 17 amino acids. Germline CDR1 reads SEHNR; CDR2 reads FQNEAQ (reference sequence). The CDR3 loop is CSSSLGYRDRGPTEAFF. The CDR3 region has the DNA TGTTCCAGCAGCTTAGGTTATCGGGACAGGGGGCCAACTGAAGCTTTCTTT. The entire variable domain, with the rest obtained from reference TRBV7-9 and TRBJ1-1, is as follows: DTGVSQNPRHKITKRGQNVTFRCDPISEHNRLYWYRQTLGQGPEFLTYFQNEAQLEKSRLLSDRFSAERPKGSFSTLEIQRTEQGDSAMYLCSSSLGYRDRGPTEAFFGQGTRLTVV.

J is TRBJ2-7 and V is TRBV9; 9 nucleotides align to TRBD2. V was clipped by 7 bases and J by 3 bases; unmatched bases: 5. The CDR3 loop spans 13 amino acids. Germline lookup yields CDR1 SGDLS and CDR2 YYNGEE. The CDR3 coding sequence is TGTGCCAGCTCGCGGGGGGGGAGCTACGAGCAGTACTTC. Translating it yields CASSRGGSYEQYF.

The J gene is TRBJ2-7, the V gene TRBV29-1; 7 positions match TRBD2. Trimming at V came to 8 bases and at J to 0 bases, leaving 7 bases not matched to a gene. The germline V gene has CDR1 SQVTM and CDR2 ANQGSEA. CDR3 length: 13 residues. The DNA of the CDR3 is TGCAGCACTTGGATAGCGGGCTCCTACGAGCAGTACTTC. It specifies CSTWIAGSYEQYF.

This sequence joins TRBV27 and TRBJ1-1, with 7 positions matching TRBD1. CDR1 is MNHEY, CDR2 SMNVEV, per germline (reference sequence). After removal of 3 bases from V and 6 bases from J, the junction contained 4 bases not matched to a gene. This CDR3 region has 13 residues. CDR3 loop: CASSFYRGAEAFF. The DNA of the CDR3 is TGTGCCAGCAGTTTCTACAGGGGAGCTGAAGCTTTCTTT.

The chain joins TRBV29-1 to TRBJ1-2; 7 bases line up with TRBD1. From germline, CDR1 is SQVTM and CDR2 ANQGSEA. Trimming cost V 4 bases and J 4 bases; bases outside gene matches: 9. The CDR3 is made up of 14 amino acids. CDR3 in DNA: TGCAGCGTTGTTGGTCAGGGGGAGGTCTATGGCTACACCTTC. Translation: CSVVGQGEVYGYTF.

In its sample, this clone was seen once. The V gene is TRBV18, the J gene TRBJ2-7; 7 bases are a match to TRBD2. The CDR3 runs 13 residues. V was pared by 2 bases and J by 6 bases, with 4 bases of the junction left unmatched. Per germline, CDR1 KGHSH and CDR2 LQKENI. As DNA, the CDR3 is TGTGCCAGCTCACCATACTCGGGAGGCGAGCAGTACTTC. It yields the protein CASSPYSGGEQYF. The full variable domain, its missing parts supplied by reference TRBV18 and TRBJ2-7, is NAGVMQNPRHLVRRRGQEARLRCSPMKGHSHVYWYRQLPEEGLKFMVYLQKENIIDESGMPKERFSAEFPKEGPSILRIQQVVRGDSAAYFCASSPYSGGEQYFGPGTRLTVT.

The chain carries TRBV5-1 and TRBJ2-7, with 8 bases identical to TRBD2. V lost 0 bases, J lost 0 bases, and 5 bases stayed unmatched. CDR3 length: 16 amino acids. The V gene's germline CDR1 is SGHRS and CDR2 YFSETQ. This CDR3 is CASSLVGGGTSYEQYF. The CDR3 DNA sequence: TGCGCCAGCAGCTTGGTAGGCGGGGGGACCTCCTACGAGCAGTACTTC. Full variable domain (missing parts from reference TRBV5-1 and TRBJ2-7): KAGVTQTPRYLIKTRGQQVTLSCSPISGHRSVSWYQQTPGQGLQFLFEYFSETQRNKGNFPGRFSGRQFSNSRSEMNVSTLELGDSALYLCASSLVGGGTSYEQYFGPGTRLTVT.

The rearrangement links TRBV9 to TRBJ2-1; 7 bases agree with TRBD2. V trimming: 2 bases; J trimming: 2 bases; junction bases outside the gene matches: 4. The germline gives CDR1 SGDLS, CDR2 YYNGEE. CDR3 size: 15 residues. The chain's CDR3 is CASSVAGDPYNEQFF. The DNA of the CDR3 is TGTGCCAGCAGCGTCGCGGGGGACCCCTACAATGAGCAGTTCTTC. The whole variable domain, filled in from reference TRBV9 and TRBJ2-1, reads DSGVTQTPKHLITATGQRVTLRCSPRSGDLSVYWYQQSLDQGLQFLIQYYNGEERAKGNILERFSAQQFPDLHSELNLSSLELGDSALYFCASSVAGDPYNEQFFGPGTRLTVL.